Listed below are T cell receptor beta chains from one sample, sequenced in a study of T cell responses to AZD1222 COVID-19 vaccine. The protocol was immunoSEQ multiplex PCR, while the TCRdb copy is restricted to in-frame clones and leaves out a portion. The table records 95,000 to 100,000 clones, over 75% of them present only once. Sequencing was performed on peripheral blood, taken 28 days after the second AZD1222 dose. Every receptor here comes from an adult who received the AZD1222 COVID-19 vaccine. The CDR3 runs from the conserved cysteine through the conserved F or W. D genes are given only for firm matches. Clone size appears in some rows only: once, few, many, or a class for an expanded clone.

d_gene,j_gene,v_gene,abundance,CDR3aa,CDR3nt
TRBD2,TRBJ2-2,TRBV5-1,few,CASSLGTSGSPGELFF,TGCGCCAGCAGCTTGGGAACTAGCGGGAGCCCCGGGGAGCTGTTTTTT
.,TRBJ2-7,TRBV7-9,.,CASSRSGGYEQYF,TGTGCCAGCAGCCGAAGCGGAGGGTACGAGCAGTACTTC
.,TRBJ2-2,TRBV24-1,.,CATSLGPLNTGELFF,TGTGCCACCAGTTTGGGACCGCTGAACACCGGGGAGCTGTTTTTT
.,TRBJ2-7,TRBV7-2,.,CASSSPRSGAYEQYF,TGTGCCAGCAGCTCCCCCCGCAGCGGCGCCTACGAGCAGTACTTC
.,TRBJ2-7,TRBV4-1,once,CASSHRDSDYEQYF,TGCGCCAGCAGCCATCGGGACTCCGACTACGAGCAGTACTTC
TRBD2,TRBJ2-1,TRBV4-3,.,CASSQEHGTSGRNEQFF,TGCGCCAGCAGCCAGGAACACGGGACTAGCGGGAGAAATGAGCAGTTCTTC
TRBD2,TRBJ2-7,TRBV6-5,.,CASSDVAGDYEQYF,TGTGCCAGCAGCGACGTAGCGGGAGATTACGAGCAGTACTTC
.,TRBJ1-2,TRBV25-1,few,CASSGWGGYGYTF,TGTGCCAGCAGTGGCTGGGGGGGCTATGGCTACACCTTC
TRBD1,TRBJ2-2,TRBV19,few,CASRKGQGYTGELFF,TGTGCCAGTAGAAAGGGACAGGGGTACACCGGGGAGCTGTTTTTT
.,TRBJ2-7,TRBV6-6,.,CASCDGGRNTYEQYF,TGTGCCAGCTGCGACGGGGGGCGGAATACCTACGAGCAGTACTTC
.,TRBJ2-2,TRBV11-2,once,CASSLVTGELFF,TGTGCCAGCAGCTTAGTGACCGGGGAGCTGTTTTTT
.,TRBJ2-2,TRBV2,.,CASILSGASATGELFF,TGTGCCAGCATTCTCTCGGGGGCTAGCGCGACCGGGGAGCTGTTTTTT
TRBD1,TRBJ2-5,TRBV28,.,CASSFPGTEVQETQYF,TGTGCCAGCAGTTTCCCCGGGACAGAAGTCCAAGAGACCCAGTACTTC
TRBD1,TRBJ2-2,TRBV27,few,CASSLSIDRGIGELFF,TGTGCCAGCAGTTTATCGATAGACAGGGGTATCGGGGAGCTGTTTTTT
TRBD1,TRBJ1-1,TRBV28,.,CASSPSGGANTEAFF,TGTGCCAGCAGTCCCTCAGGGGGCGCGAACACTGAAGCTTTCTTT
TRBD2,TRBJ2-5,TRBV7-2,.,CASSSPLLAGGPGETQYF,TGTGCCAGCAGCTCGCCTCTACTAGCGGGAGGGCCGGGCGAGACCCAGTACTTC
TRBD1,TRBJ2-1,TRBV5-1,once,CASSYSQGPSSYNEQFF,TGCGCCAGCAGCTACTCACAGGGGCCGAGCTCCTACAATGAGCAGTTCTTC
.,TRBJ2-7,TRBV28,.,CASRPNSYEQYF,TGTGCCAGCAGGCCGAACTCCTACGAGCAGTACTTC
.,TRBJ2-7,TRBV2,.,CASSLTGFYEQYF,TGTGCCAGCAGTTTAACAGGTTTCTACGAGCAGTACTTC
TRBD1,TRBJ1-6,TRBV6-5,.,CASRRQGRNSPLHF,TGTGCCAGCAGACGACAGGGGAGAAATTCACCCCTCCACTTT
.,TRBJ2-1,TRBV27,.,CASSFAGRNNEQFF,TGTGCCAGCAGTTTTGCTGGCAGAAACAATGAGCAGTTCTTC
TRBD2,TRBJ2-7,TRBV4-1,.,CASSPRAGGLEQYF,TGCGCCAGCAGCCCCCGAGCGGGGGGGCTCGAGCAGTACTTC
.,TRBJ2-7,TRBV28,.,CASSRTGLYEQYF,TGTGCCAGCAGCCGGACCGGGCTTTACGAGCAGTACTTC
.,TRBJ1-6,TRBV6-5,.,CASRNTGVNSPLHF,TGTGCCAGCAGGAATACGGGAGTCAATTCACCCCTCCACTTT
.,TRBJ2-4,TRBV7-2,.,CASSLGGGAGNIQYF,TGTGCCAGCAGCTTAGGGGGAGGAGCAGGAAACATTCAGTACTTC
.,TRBJ1-2,TRBV28,once,CASSLSGPNYGYTF,TGTGCCAGCAGTTTATCAGGGCCTAACTATGGCTACACCTTC
.,TRBJ2-1,TRBV19,.,CASSFRVGNEQFF,TGTGCCAGTAGTTTCAGGGTTGGGAATGAGCAGTTCTTC
.,TRBJ2-1,TRBV29-1,.,CSVAGPSPPDEQFF,TGCAGCGTTGCAGGGCCGTCACCACCCGATGAGCAGTTCTTC
.,TRBJ1-4,TRBV5-6,.,CASSFSGVATNEKLFF,TGTGCCAGCAGCTTTTCGGGGGTGGCAACTAATGAAAAACTGTTTTTT
.,TRBJ2-2,TRBV18,.,CASSPPTSLGGELFF,TGTGCCAGCTCACCACCGACATCCCTGGGCGGGGAGCTGTTTTTT